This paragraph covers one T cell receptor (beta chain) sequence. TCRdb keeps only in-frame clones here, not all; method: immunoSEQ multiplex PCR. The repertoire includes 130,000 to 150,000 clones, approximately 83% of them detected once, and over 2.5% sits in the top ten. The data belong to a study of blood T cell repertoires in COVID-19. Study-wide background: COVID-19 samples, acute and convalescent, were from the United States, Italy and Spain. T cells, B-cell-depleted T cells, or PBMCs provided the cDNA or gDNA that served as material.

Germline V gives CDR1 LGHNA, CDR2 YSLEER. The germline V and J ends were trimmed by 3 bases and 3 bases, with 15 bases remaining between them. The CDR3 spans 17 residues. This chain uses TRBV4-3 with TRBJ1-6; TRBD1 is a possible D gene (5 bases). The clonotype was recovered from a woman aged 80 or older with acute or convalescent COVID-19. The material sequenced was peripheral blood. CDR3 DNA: TGCGCCAGCAGCCAGGTCAGCGACAGCCACTATAATTCACCCCTCCACTTT. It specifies CASSQVSDSHYNSPLHF.